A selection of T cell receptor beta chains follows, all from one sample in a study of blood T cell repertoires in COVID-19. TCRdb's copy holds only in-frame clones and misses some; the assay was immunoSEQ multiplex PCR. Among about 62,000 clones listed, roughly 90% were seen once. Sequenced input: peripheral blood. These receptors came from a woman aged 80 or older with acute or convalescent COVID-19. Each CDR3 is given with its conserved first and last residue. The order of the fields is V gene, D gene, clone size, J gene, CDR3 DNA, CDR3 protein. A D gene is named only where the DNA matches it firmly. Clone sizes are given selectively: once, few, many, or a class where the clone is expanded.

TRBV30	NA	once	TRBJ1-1	TGTGCCTGGAGTGTAAGCAGGGACACTGAAGCTTTCTTT	CAWSVSRDTEAFF
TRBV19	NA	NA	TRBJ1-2	TGTGCCAGTAGCCCCCCGGAGGGCAACAACTATGGCTACACCTTC	CASSPPEGNNYGYTF
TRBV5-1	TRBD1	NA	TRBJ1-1	TGCGCCAGCAGCTTGGAAGGGGCAGGGGGCTTGAAAGCTTTCTTT	CASSLEGAGGLKAFF
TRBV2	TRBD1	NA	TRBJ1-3	TGTGCCAGCAGTGGGGACAGGGGAAACACCATATATTTT	CASSGDRGNTIYF
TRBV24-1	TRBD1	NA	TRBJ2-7	TGTGCCACCAGTGGTGCCGACAGGGGGCGTTCTCCCTACGAGCAGTACTTC	CATSGADRGRSPYEQYF
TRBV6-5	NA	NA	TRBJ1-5	TGTGCCAGCAGTCTAAGCGAGAATCAGCCCCAGCATTTT	CASSLSENQPQHF
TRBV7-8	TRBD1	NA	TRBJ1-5	TGTGCCAGCAGCTTAGAAGGGACAGGGGGTCAGCCCCAGCATTTT	CASSLEGTGGQPQHF
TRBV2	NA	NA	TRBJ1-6	TGTGCCAGCAGTCCCGACAGCTCCTATAATTCACCCCTCCACTTT	CASSPDSSYNSPLHF
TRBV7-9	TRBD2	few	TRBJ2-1	TGTGCCAGCAGCCTAGCGGGGGGCAATGAGCAGTTCTTC	CASSLAGGNEQFF
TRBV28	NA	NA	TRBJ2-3	TGTGCCAGCAGGGGCGGACTACCGAGGCCAGATACGCAGTATTTT	CASRGGLPRPDTQYF
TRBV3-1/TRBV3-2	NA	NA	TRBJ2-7	TGTGCCAGCAGCCTAATCGGGTCCTACGAGCAGTACTTC	CASSLIGSYEQYF
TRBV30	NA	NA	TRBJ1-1	TGTGCCTGGAGTCGGAGCACTGAAGCTTTCTTT	CAWSRSTEAFF
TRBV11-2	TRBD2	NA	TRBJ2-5	TGTGCCAGCAGCCCCCTCACTAGCGGGAGCGAGACCCAGTACTTC	CASSPLTSGSETQYF
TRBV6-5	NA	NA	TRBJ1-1	TGTGCCAGCAGTTACTCTTCCGTGAACACTGAAGCTTTCTTT	CASSYSSVNTEAFF
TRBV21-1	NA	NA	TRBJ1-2	TGTGCCAGCAGCAAAGAAAGGGGGACAGCCGTCGTTCCTAACTATGGCTACACCTTC	CASSKERGTAVVPNYGYTF
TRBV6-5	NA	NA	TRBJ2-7	TGTGCCAGCAGTTACTCGGCAGGCGAGAGCTCCTACGAGCAGTACTTC	CASSYSAGESSYEQYF
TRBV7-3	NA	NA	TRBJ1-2	TGTGCCAGCAGCCCCCGGGGGGGTGGTGGCTACACCTTC	CASSPRGGGGYTF
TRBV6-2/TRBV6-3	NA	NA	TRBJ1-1	TGTGCCAGCAGTTACAGCAGGGTTGTAACTGAAGCTTTCTTT	CASSYSRVVTEAFF
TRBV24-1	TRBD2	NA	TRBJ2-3	TGTGCCACCAGTGCCGCGGGAGGTGGGTCAGATACGCAGTATTTT	CATSAAGGGSDTQYF
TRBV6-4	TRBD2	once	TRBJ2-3	TGTGCCAGCAGCCACCGGGGGGGGCAGGATACGCAGTATTTT	CASSHRGGQDTQYF
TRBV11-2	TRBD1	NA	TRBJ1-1	TGTGCCAGCAGCTGGGGACAGATGAACACTGAAGCTTTCTTT	CASSWGQMNTEAFF
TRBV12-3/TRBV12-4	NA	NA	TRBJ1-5	TGTGCCAGCACCCAGAACAATCAGCCCCAGCATTTT	CASTQNNQPQHF
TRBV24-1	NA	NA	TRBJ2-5	TGTGCCACCAGTGGTAGCAGCCAAGAGACCCAGTACTTC	CATSGSSQETQYF
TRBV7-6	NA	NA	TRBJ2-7	TGTGCCAGCAGCCTAGGGGCGGGACCCTACGAGCAGTACTTC	CASSLGAGPYEQYF
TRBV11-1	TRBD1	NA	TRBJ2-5	TGTGCCAGCAGCTTACGAAGGGGGCAGACGCAAGAGACCCAGTACTTC	CASSLRRGQTQETQYF
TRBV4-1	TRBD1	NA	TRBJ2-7	TGCGCCAGCAGCCAGGCAGGACAGGGGGGTTACGAGCAGTACTTC	CASSQAGQGGYEQYF
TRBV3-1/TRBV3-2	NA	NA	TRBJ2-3	TGTGCCAGCAGCCAAGCTGCGGGGTTCGGGGATACGCAGTATTTT	CASSQAAGFGDTQYF
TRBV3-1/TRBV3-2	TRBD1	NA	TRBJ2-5	TGTGCCAGCAGCCGTCGACAGGGCTCAGAGACCCAGTACTTC	CASSRRQGSETQYF
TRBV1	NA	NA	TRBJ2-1	TGCACCAGCAGCCCCACACAACCACCCGGGCGATCAGGGACTAGCGGGAGCGCGGAGCAGTTCTTC	CTSSPTQPPGRSGTSGSAEQFF
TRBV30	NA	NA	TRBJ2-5	TGTGCCTGGAGTGTAAATCTGAGGGAGACCCAGTACTTC	CAWSVNLRETQYF
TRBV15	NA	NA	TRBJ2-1	TGTGCCACCAGCAGAGACAGGACATACTACAATGAGCAGTTCTTC	CATSRDRTYYNEQFF
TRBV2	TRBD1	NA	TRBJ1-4	TGTGCCAGCAGCGGACAGGGAATTGAAAAACTGTTTTTT	CASSGQGIEKLFF
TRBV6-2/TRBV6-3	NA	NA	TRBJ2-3	TGTGCCAGCAGTTACGTCGGAGATACGCAGTATTTT	CASSYVGDTQYF
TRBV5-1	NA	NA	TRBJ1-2	TGCGCCAGCAGCTTGGCCGACCGGGTATATGGCTACACCTTC	CASSLADRVYGYTF
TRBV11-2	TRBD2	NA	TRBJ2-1	TGTGCCAGCAGCTTGTTGCGGGGGAGGTACAATGAGCAGTTCTTC	CASSLLRGRYNEQFF
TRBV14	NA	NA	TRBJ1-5	TGTGCCAGCAGCCAGGGGCTAAATCAGCCCCAGCATTTT	CASSQGLNQPQHF
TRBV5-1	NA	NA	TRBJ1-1	TGCGCCAGCAGCCCCCGGGGGGCGGATACTGAAGCTTTCTTT	CASSPRGADTEAFF
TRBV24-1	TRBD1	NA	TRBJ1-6	TGTGCCACCAGCGGAGGGGAGTCCCGGGACAGGGGGGAAAGCTCCTATAATTCACCCCTCCACTTT	CATSGGESRDRGESSYNSPLHF
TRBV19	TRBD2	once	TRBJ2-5	TGTGCCAGTAGTATCGTCCTGGGAGGTGCGGGAGATCCTCGGCAAGAGACCCAGTACTTC	CASSIVLGGAGDPRQETQYF
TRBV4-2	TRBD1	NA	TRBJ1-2	TGTGCCAGCAGCCAAGATTGGGACAGGGGTACTCATGGCTACACCTTC	CASSQDWDRGTHGYTF
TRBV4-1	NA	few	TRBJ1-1	TGCGCCAGCAGCCAAGGTCCCCTCCGTCGGGAGCCAGTCACGGGCACTGAAGCTTTCTTT	CASSQGPLRREPVTGTEAFF